A single sample gave rise to the 31 T cell receptor beta chains below, sequenced in a study of cytomegalovirus exposure and HLA in healthy donors (dated by TCRdb to between 2016 and 2019). The method behind the library was the immunoSEQ multiplex PCR assay. TCRdb limited this immuneACCESS table to in-frame rearrangements with V and J called. A share of clones is missing; checked studies link under half to unresolved V genes, and the rest is unexplained. The sample table shows some 260,000 clones, and roughly 90% are seen once. Clones ranked in the top ten supply about 12% of the sample. Sequenced sample: PBMCs. The receptors shown here come from a young man in good health and CMV-seropositive.

The rearrangement joins TRBV14 to TRBJ2-1, with 10 bases lining up with TRBD2. Germline V lookup: CDR1 SGHDN, CDR2 FVKESK. V lost 0 bases and J lost 2; bases outside the gene matches: 10. The CDR3 has 19 residues. CDR3 sequence: CASSQEKSGRAGAYNEQFF. CDR3 DNA sequence: TGTGCCAGCAGCCAAGAAAAGAGCGGGAGGGCCGGGGCCTACAATGAGCAGTTCTTC. The variable domain in full, with the rest retrieved from reference TRBV14 and TRBJ2-1, is EAGVTQFPSHSVIEKGQTVTLRCDPISGHDNLYWYRRVMGKEIKFLLHFVKESKQDESGMPNNRFLAERTGGTYSTLKVQPAELEDSGVYFCASSQEKSGRAGAYNEQFFGPGTRLTVL.

This clone appeared a single time. The chain employs TRBV6-6 and TRBJ2-7; 7 bases agree with TRBD2. The CDR3 is 12 residues long. CDR1 MNHNY and CDR2 SVGAGI come from the germline V gene (reference sequence). V was pared by 6 bases and J by 4 bases, with 3 bases of the junction left unmatched. DNA of the CDR3: TGTGCCAGCAGCCCCGGGAGGTACGAGCAGTACTTC. Translating gives CASSPGRYEQYF.

This rearrangement joins TRBV5-1 to TRBJ2-1, with 7 bases aligning to TRBD2. This CDR3 comprises 15 residues. Germline lookup yields CDR1 SGHRS and CDR2 YFSETQ. The J segment lost 4 bases and the V segment lost 1 base, leaving 5 bases of the junction unmatched. The CDR3 region is CASSLSLADYNEQFF. CDR3 nucleotides: TGCGCCAGCAGCTTGAGTCTAGCGGATTACAATGAGCAGTTCTTC.

Only a few counts were recorded for this clone. This chain uses TRBV18 with TRBJ1-2; D perhaps matches TRBD1 (6 bases). This CDR3 is 13 amino acids long. Trimming took 0 bases from V and 8 from J, leaving 10 bases between them. Germline V gives CDR1 KGHSH, CDR2 LQKENI. As DNA, the CDR3 is TGTGCCAGCTCACCACCCGGACAGTTGGGCTACACCTTC. Translating gives CASSPPGQLGYTF.

The chain joins TRBV4-1 to TRBJ1-5, with TRBD1 identical over 7 bases. Germline CDR1 is MGHRA and CDR2 is YSYEKL. The CDR3 sequence is 16 residues long. V lost 0 bases and J lost 7; bases outside the gene matches: 9. CDR3 nucleotides: TGCGCCAGCAGCCAAGAGCAAGTAGCCAGGGGGCAGCCCCAGCATTTT. This translates into CASSQEQVARGQPQHF.

In this sample, this clone turned up once. The chain combines TRBV9 with TRBJ1-1; 9 bases fit TRBD1. The V gene's germline CDR1 is SGDLS and CDR2 YYNGEE. The V gene end was trimmed by 4 bases and the J gene end by 5 bases; junction bases not matched to a gene: 6. The CDR3 sequence is 14 residues long. CDR3 loop: CASSFRDRVTEAFF. For the CDR3, the DNA is TGTGCCAGCAGCTTTAGGGACAGGGTAACTGAAGCTTTCTTT.

V usage is TRBV5-4 and J usage is TRBJ2-7; 10 nucleotides match TRBD1. The J segment lost 2 bases and the V segment lost 4 bases, leaving 6 bases of the junction unmatched. The CDR3 loop spans 15 amino acids. CDR1 and CDR2 from the germline V gene are SGHNT and YYREEE (reference sequence). The CDR3 loop reads CASSPGQGSPYEQYF. The DNA of the CDR3 is TGTGCCAGCAGCCCGGGACAGGGGTCCCCCTACGAGCAGTACTTC.

This chain connects TRBV7-2 to TRBJ2-5, with D perhaps matching TRBD2 (5 bases). Trimming cost V 5 bases and J 2 bases, with 18 bases left between them. The CDR3 consists of 16 residues. CDR1 and CDR2 (germline): SGHTA, FQGNSA. This chain's CDR3 is CASSPHPGMVQETQYF. The CDR3 nucleotides are TGTGCCAGCAGCCCCCATCCGGGGATGGTGCAAGAGACCCAGTACTTC.

The chain uses TRBV6-5 and TRBJ2-5; D remains unclear. Trimming stripped 0 bases from V and 7 bases from J, with 15 bases between. The CDR3 has 15 amino acids. Germline values: CDR1 MNHEY, CDR2 SVGAGI. The CDR3: CASSYSTLVLGTQYF. In DNA form, the CDR3 reads TGTGCCAGCAGTTACTCAACTCTTGTACTGGGGACCCAGTACTTC.

The chain has TRBV7-6 and TRBJ2-3; possible D gene TRBD2, 5 bases. The CDR3 spans 15 residues. CDR1 SGHVS and CDR2 FNYEAQ come from the germline V gene. Trimming removed 5 bases at V and 0 bases at J, with 12 bases between. In nucleotides, the CDR3 is TGTGCCAGCAGCCCTGGACTTTCTAGCACAGATACGCAGTATTTT. It yields the protein CASSPGLSSTDTQYF.

The rearrangement uses TRBV5-1 and TRBJ2-3; TRBD2 agrees at 11 bases. The CDR3 runs 16 residues. Germline assignment: CDR1 SGHRS and CDR2 YFSETQ. J lost 1 base, V lost 9 bases, and 10 bases had no gene match. In DNA form, the CDR3 reads TGCGCCACCGCCGTAGCGGGAGGGCCTGGCACAGATACGCAGTATTTT. Translation gives CATAVAGGPGTDTQYF.

This chain joins TRBV5-1 and TRBJ2-7; a possible D gene is TRBD1 (6 bases). Deletions cut 4 bases from V and 4 bases from J, with 18 bases between. Germline values: CDR1 SGHRS, CDR2 YFSETQ. There are 15 residues in the CDR3. This CDR3 is CASSPRQATTYEQYF. The CDR3 DNA follows: TGCGCCAGCAGCCCTCGACAGGCAACAACTTACGAGCAGTACTTC.

The J gene is TRBJ2-1, the V gene TRBV11-3, with 8 bases aligning to TRBD2. This CDR3 is 17 amino acids long. Trimming cost V 1 base and J 8 bases; bases outside gene matches: 13. The germline V gene encodes CDR1 SGHNT and CDR2 YENEEA. The CDR3 sequence is CASSLGAVAGGLDEQFF. Here the CDR3 DNA reads TGTGCCAGCAGCTTAGGGGCTGTGGCGGGAGGTTTAGATGAGCAGTTCTTC.

CDR3 sequence (DNA): TGTGCCACCAGCAGAGGTGGGACAGGGACGTACGAGCAGTACTTC. Its protein is CATSRGGTGTYEQYF. V is TRBV15 and J is TRBJ2-7; the match to TRBD1 covers 9 bases. CDR3 size: 15 residues. Germline values: CDR1 LNHNV, CDR2 YYDKDF (reference sequence). Trimming removed 1 base from V and 4 bases from J; junction bases left unmatched: 5.

Concerning this clone: The junction departs from the called germline gene at one end, perhaps through a read error. The chain couples TRBV15 to TRBJ2-7; TRBD2 aligns across 9 bases. The CDR3 sequence is 14 residues long. Germline V gene sequence: CDR1 LNHNV, CDR2 YYDKDF (reference sequence). CDR3 nucleotide sequence: TGTGCCACCAGCCGAGAAGCGGGAGGTACCGAGCAGTACTTC. Encoded protein: CATSREAGGTEQYF.

This clone was detected only once. The rearrangement joins TRBV6-5 to TRBJ2-1; D is perhaps TRBD1 (6 bases). Germline loops: CDR1 MNHEY, CDR2 SVGAGI. CDR3 length: 14 residues. V was pared by 2 bases and J by 8 bases, with 13 bases between. The CDR3 region is CASSYGQTGDEQFF. The DNA of the CDR3 is TGTGCCAGCAGTTACGGACAGACTGGTGATGAGCAGTTCTTC.

The chain combines TRBV2 with TRBJ2-7, with no clear D. Trimming removed 7 bases at V and 4 bases at J, with 20 bases between. The CDR3 has 15 residues. The germline CDR1 and CDR2 sequences are SNHLY and FYNNEI. The CDR3 coding sequence is TGTGCCAGCACTCCAACCGGGCTAGGCCGGTACGAGCAGTACTTC. As protein: CASTPTGLGRYEQYF.

This rearrangement joins TRBV30 to TRBJ2-1; TRBD2 might be the D (5 bases). The CDR3 spans 15 residues. CDR1 is GTSNPN, CDR2 SVGIG, per germline (reference sequence). V shed 5 bases and J shed 2 bases, with 16 bases lying between them. In DNA, the CDR3 is TGTGCCTGGGTTCGACGGGGTTTGCCCTACAATGAGCAGTTCTTC. This translates into CAWVRRGLPYNEQFF.

The chain couples TRBV7-3 to TRBJ2-3, with TRBD2 matching over 12 bases. This CDR3 spans 15 amino acids. The germline CDR1 and CDR2 sequences are SGHTA and FQGTGA. Losses at the gene ends were 4 bases for V and 5 bases for J; bases not matched to a gene: 4. CDR3 amino acids: CASSSPGLAGDTQYF. The CDR3 coding sequence is TGTGCCAGCAGCTCACCGGGACTAGCGGGAGATACGCAGTATTTT.

This clone showed up just once. The chain couples TRBV6-1 to TRBJ1-1, with 9 bases identical to TRBD1. Germline CDR1 is MNHNS and CDR2 is SASEGT. This CDR3 region has 14 residues. V dropped 4 bases and J dropped 3; count of bases not matched to a gene: 3. The CDR3 region has the DNA TGTGCCAGCAGTGGGACAGGGGATTACACTGAAGCTTTCTTT. It specifies CASSGTGDYTEAFF.

V and J are TRBV5-1 and TRBJ2-2; D tentatively fits TRBD1 or TRBD2 (5 bases each). The CDR3 extends over 17 amino acids. CDR1 and CDR2 from the germline V gene are SGHRS and YFSETQ. Trimming left V 1 base short and J 0 bases short, with 13 bases between. In DNA form, the CDR3 reads TGCGCCAGCAGCTTGATCTGGGGGAACGCGAACACCGGGGAGCTGTTTTTT. Its protein is CASSLIWGNANTGELFF.

The rearrangement joins TRBV5-1 to TRBJ2-7; perhaps TRBD2 as D (6 bases). V lost 0 bases and J lost 2, with 9 bases in between. This CDR3 is 14 amino acids long. Germline values: CDR1 SGHRS, CDR2 YFSETQ. CDR3 region: CASSLGPGAYEQYF. The CDR3 nucleotides read TGCGCCAGCAGCTTGGGCCCGGGAGCCTACGAGCAGTACTTC.

The chain links TRBV28 to TRBJ1-5; D unresolved. CDR3 length: 14 residues. Germline CDR1 is MDHEN and CDR2 is SYDVKM. The germline V and J ends were trimmed by 7 bases and 3 bases, with 13 bases remaining between them. CDR3 loop: CASMPPATNQPQHF. The DNA for the CDR3 is TGTGCCAGCATGCCCCCGGCCACCAATCAGCCCCAGCATTTT.

This rearrangement joins TRBV9 to TRBJ2-7; D is unresolved. V was trimmed by 0 bases and J by 0 bases, leaving 7 bases between them. From germline, CDR1 is SGDLS and CDR2 YYNGEE. CDR3 length: 14 amino acids. The CDR3 DNA sequence: TGTGCCAGCAGCGTAGGGACGGACTCCTACGAGCAGTACTTC. Translated: CASSVGTDSYEQYF.

This chain connects TRBV11-2 to TRBJ1-2; TRBD1 is a possible D gene (5 bases). V dropped 5 bases and J dropped 2 bases, with 18 bases sitting between them. This CDR3 is 16 amino acids long. Germline V gene lookup returns CDR1 SGHAT and CDR2 FQNNGV. The CDR3 spells CASSLTPVGVNYGYTF. The CDR3 nucleotides read TGTGCCAGCAGCCTAACCCCCGTAGGGGTCAACTATGGCTACACCTTC.

The genes are TRBV19 and TRBJ1-2; D possibly corresponds to TRBD1 (5 bases). There are 15 residues in the CDR3. V was pared by 5 bases and J by 3 bases, with 16 bases between. From germline, CDR1 is LNHDA and CDR2 SQIVND (reference sequence). The CDR3 DNA is TGTGCCAGTAGTCCTGCTAACCGGGGGTACTATGGCTACACCTTC. Encoded protein: CASSPANRGYYGYTF.

V usage is TRBV27 and J usage is TRBJ2-7; D ambiguous. The CDR3 consists of 13 residues. CDR1 and CDR2 from the germline V gene are MNHEY and SMNVEV (reference sequence). V shed 9 bases and J shed 3 bases, with 15 bases lying between them. CDR3 sequence: CASSYLLGYEQYF. CDR3 sequence (DNA): TGTGCCAGTTCTTACCTACTTGGCTACGAGCAGTACTTC.

V gene TRBV27 combines with J gene TRBJ2-1; 8 bases fit TRBD1. Germline V CDR1 and CDR2: MNHEY, SMNVEV (reference sequence). Unmatched junction bases numbered 10, after V lost 6 bases and J lost 9 bases. The CDR3 is 14 amino acids. For the CDR3, the DNA is TGTGCCAGCAGGACAGGGGCCGGGGATGGTGAGCAGTTCTTC. Translated: CASRTGAGDGEQFF.

The rearrangement joins TRBV6-5 to TRBJ2-1, with D maybe TRBD2 (6 bases). The CDR3 spans 13 residues. The germline V gene has CDR1 MNHEY and CDR2 SVGAGI. V was shortened by 4 bases and J by 8 bases, with 12 bases between the two germline ends. The CDR3 DNA reads as TGTGCCAGCAGTTTGCAACTAGCCTATGAGCAGTTCTTC. Its protein product is CASSLQLAYEQFF.

The chain has TRBV27 and TRBJ2-7; 12 bases map to TRBD1. The ends lost 5 bases at V and 5 bases at J; junction bases unmatched: 4. The germline V gene encodes CDR1 MNHEY and CDR2 SMNVEV (reference sequence). The CDR3 covers 14 residues. The DNA for the CDR3 is TGTGCCAGCAGTCGCCGGGACAGGGGGCACGAGCAGTACTTC. Protein sequence: CASSRRDRGHEQYF.

In the case of this clone: This same CDR3 is encoded by further DNA sequences in the sample. The chain joins TRBV6-6 to TRBJ2-7; D gene unclear. The CDR3 has 12 residues. The V gene lost 4 bases and the J gene lost 0 bases, with 4 bases spanning the gap. From germline, CDR1 is MNHNY and CDR2 SVGAGI (reference sequence). The CDR3 loop reads CASSSTSYEQYF. Here the CDR3 DNA reads TGTGCCAGCAGTTCGACCTCCTACGAGCAGTACTTC.